A single sample gave rise to the 26 T cell receptor beta chains below, sequenced in a study of blood T cell repertoires in COVID-19. Sequencing used immunoSEQ multiplex PCR; TCRdb keeps in-frame clones, though not all of them. The sample contains 270,000 or so clones, approximately 90% of which appear only once. The specimen was peripheral blood. The receptors stem from a woman aged 25 to 39 with active or convalescent COVID-19.

The chain carries TRBV6-2 or TRBV6-3 and TRBJ1-5; the D gene is possibly TRBD1 (6 bases). Trimming took 0 bases from V and 3 from J, leaving 12 bases between them. The germline gives CDR1 MNHEY, CDR2 SVGEGT. The CDR3 loop spans 16 amino acids. CDR3 in DNA: TGTGCCAGCAGTTACTCGAGAGGGGGATCCAATCAGCCCCAGCATTTT. Protein product: CASSYSRGGSNQPQHF.

DNA of the CDR3: TGTGCCAGCAGCCAAGATCTGATCAGGACAGGTGAAGCTTTCTTT. Translation: CASSQDLIRTGEAFF. V gene TRBV14 combines with J gene TRBJ1-1; 7 nucleotides line up with TRBD1. The CDR3 covers 15 residues. CDR1 SGHDN and CDR2 FVKESK come from the germline V gene. V dropped 0 bases and J dropped 7; count of bases not matched to a gene: 8.

This chain links TRBV7-9 with TRBJ2-2; a possible D gene is TRBD1 (6 bases). The CDR3 covers 16 residues. Germline CDR1 is SEHNR and CDR2 is FQNEAQ (reference sequence). V lost 5 bases to trimming and J lost 0 bases, with 13 bases between them. The CDR3 nucleotides read TGTGCCAGCAGCCACCGGGACAAGGCGAACACCGGGGAGCTGTTTTTT. It specifies CASSHRDKANTGELFF.

This clone showed up just a few times. This sequence joins TRBV7-9 and TRBJ2-7, with D tentatively TRBD2 (6 bases). Trimming pared 5 bases from V and 7 bases from J, leaving 12 bases between. The CDR3 sequence is 12 residues long. Per germline, CDR1 SEHNR and CDR2 FQNEAQ (reference sequence). CDR3 protein: CASSLDGGEQYF. The CDR3 bases are TGTGCCAGCAGCCTTGACGGAGGGGAGCAGTACTTC.

The chain has TRBV12-3 or TRBV12-4 and TRBJ1-2; tentatively, D is TRBD1 (5 bases). Deletions cut 6 bases from V and 7 bases from J, with 15 bases between. The CDR3 totals 13 residues. The CDR3 nucleotides are TGTGCCAGCAGCCCCTGGACACCGGGTGGCTACACCTTC. This sequence encodes CASSPWTPGGYTF.

The chain carries TRBV7-2 and TRBJ2-2; 7 bases map to TRBD2. The CDR3 length is 18 residues. Germline V gene sequence: CDR1 SGHTA, CDR2 FQGNSA. Germline trimming cut 5 bases from V and 7 bases from J; bases unmatched to any gene: 19. CDR3 DNA sequence: TGTGCCAGCAGCCCTACGGGAAAAATTGGGCGGGGGAGCGGGGAGCTGTTTTTT. Protein: CASSPTGKIGRGSGELFF.

The chain uses TRBV10-3 and TRBJ1-2; the match to TRBD1 covers 8 bases. Germline V gene sequence: CDR1 ENHRY, CDR2 SYGVKD. Germline trimming cut 1 base from V and 4 bases from J; bases unmatched to any gene: 5. CDR3 length: 15 residues. CDR3 protein: CAISEYQGAIYGYTF. The CDR3 DNA follows: TGTGCCATCAGTGAGTACCAGGGGGCGATCTATGGCTACACCTTC.

The chain employs TRBV7-3 and TRBJ2-3, with 7 bases matching TRBD1. V gave up 0 bases and J gave up 2 bases; unmatched junction bases: 2. Germline CDR1 and CDR2: SGHTA and FQGTGA. The CDR3 has 15 residues. DNA for the CDR3: TGTGCCAGCAGCTTAACGGACAGGTACACAGATACGCAGTATTTT. As protein: CASSLTDRYTDTQYF. The complete variable domain, with remaining parts taken from reference TRBV7-3 and TRBJ2-3, reads GAGVSQTPSNKVTEKGKYVELRCDPISGHTALYWYRQSLGQGPEFLIYFQGTGAADDSGLPNDRFFAVRPEGSVSTLKIQRTERGDSAVYLCASSLTDRYTDTQYFGPGTRLTVL.

The chain employs TRBV12-3 or TRBV12-4 and TRBJ1-6, with TRBD1 as a possible D gene (5 bases). This CDR3 has 13 amino acids. The V gene lost 6 bases and the J gene lost 8 bases, with 11 bases spanning the gap. Here the CDR3 DNA reads TGTGCCAGCAGAGACAGAGCCGATTCACCCCTCCACTTT. Encoded protein: CASRDRADSPLHF.

The chain carries TRBV29-1 and TRBJ2-3; 7 nucleotides match TRBD2. This CDR3 spans 13 amino acids. V was clipped by 4 bases and J by 9 bases; unmatched bases: 10. CDR1 and CDR2 (germline): SQVTM, ANQGSEA. As DNA, the CDR3 is TGCAGCGTTGCCGCGGGGGTGGCAAACACGCAGTATTTT. Amino acid sequence: CSVAAGVANTQYF.

The J gene is TRBJ1-5, the V gene TRBV3-1 (or the pseudogene TRBV3-2); D might be TRBD1 (5 bases). The CDR3 runs 15 residues. Germline V gene data show CDR1 as LGHDT and CDR2 as YNNKEL (reference sequence). The V gene lost 0 bases and the J gene lost 3 bases, with 9 bases spanning the gap. CDR3 loop: CASSQEGLTNQPQHF. In DNA form, the CDR3 reads TGTGCCAGCAGCCAAGAGGGACTTACCAATCAGCCCCAGCATTTT.

The gene calls are TRBV3-1 (or the pseudogene TRBV3-2) and TRBJ2-3; 11 bases fit TRBD2. The CDR3 covers 16 residues. Trimming removed 4 bases from V and 1 base from J; junction bases left unmatched: 4. Germline V lookup: CDR1 LGHDT, CDR2 YNNKEL (reference sequence). CDR3 nucleotides: TGTGCCAGCAGCCGCCAACTAGCGGGGGGCACAGATACGCAGTATTTT. As protein: CASSRQLAGGTDTQYF.

The chain recombines TRBV18 with TRBJ2-1; D may be TRBD2 (6 bases). CDR3 length: 16 amino acids. V gave up 7 bases and J gave up 0 bases, with 16 bases separating them. The V gene's germline CDR1 is KGHSH and CDR2 LQKENI. The CDR3 sequence: CASFPRAGTSYNEQFF. In DNA, the CDR3 is TGTGCCAGCTTCCCCCGGGCGGGGACCTCCTACAATGAGCAGTTCTTC.

This clone is a singleton in its sample. J is TRBJ1-5 and V is TRBV2; 7 bases are shared with TRBD1. V trimming: 7 bases; J trimming: 6 bases; junction bases outside the gene matches: 6. Germline lookup yields CDR1 SNHLY and CDR2 FYNNEI. CDR3 size: 13 residues. CDR3 DNA sequence: TGTGCCAGCAACAAGGGGGCCGGTCAGCCCCAGCATTTT. Protein product: CASNKGAGQPQHF.

J is TRBJ2-5 and V is TRBV25-1, with D possibly being TRBD1 (6 bases). This CDR3 is built from 14 residues. V was cut by 2 bases and J by 9 bases, with 16 bases left in between. Germline values: CDR1 MGHDK, CDR2 SYGVNS. The CDR3 here is CASSEPKGVRAQYF. The CDR3 DNA reads as TGTGCCAGCAGTGAACCCAAGGGGGTAAGGGCCCAGTACTTC.

This chain links TRBV19 with TRBJ1-2; the D gene is possibly TRBD1 (5 bases). This CDR3 contains 17 residues. V lost 3 bases to trimming and J lost 0 bases, with 17 bases between them. Germline CDR1 LNHDA, CDR2 SQIVND (reference sequence). DNA for the CDR3: TGTGCCAGTAGTATCGGGCAGGGCGTTTATTCTAACTATGGCTACACCTTC. As protein: CASSIGQGVYSNYGYTF.

This clone has a handful of counts. The rearrangement joins TRBV5-4 to TRBJ1-4; perhaps TRBD1 as D (6 bases). The germline V gene has CDR1 SGHNT and CDR2 YYREEE (reference sequence). The CDR3 is made up of 15 amino acids. The V gene lost 4 bases and the J gene lost 5 bases, with 15 bases spanning the gap. The DNA for the CDR3 is TGTGCCAGCAGCCTGGGGGGGGGCCCGAATGAAAAACTGTTTTTT. Amino acids: CASSLGGGPNEKLFF.

This clone turned up a few times. V is TRBV7-2 and J is TRBJ2-2, with D tentatively TRBD2 (6 bases). The CDR3 sequence is 16 residues long. V lost 1 base to trimming and J lost 4 bases, with 13 bases between them. Germline CDR1 SGHTA, CDR2 FQGNSA. The CDR3 nucleotides read TGTGCCAGCAGCTTAGAAAGGAGGGACCTCACCGGGGAGCTGTTTTTT. Its protein product is CASSLERRDLTGELFF. Variable domain in full (rest from reference TRBV7-2 and TRBJ2-2): GAGVSQSPSNKVTEKGKDVELRCDPISGHTALYWYRQSLGQGLEFLIYFQGNSAPDKSGLPSDRFSAERTGGSVSTLTIQRTQQEDSAVYLCASSLERRDLTGELFFGEGSRLTVL.

The count of this clone is one. The genes are TRBV14 and TRBJ2-7, with D tentatively TRBD1 (6 bases). Trimming pared 0 bases from V and 5 bases from J, leaving 14 bases between. Germline V CDR1 and CDR2: SGHDN, FVKESK. CDR3 length: 15 residues. In DNA form, the CDR3 reads TGTGCCAGCAGCCAAGATAGGGGGATGTTCCACGAGCAGTACTTC. It yields the protein CASSQDRGMFHEQYF.

The gene calls are TRBV28 and TRBJ1-4; 8 bases line up with TRBD1. V lost 6 bases and J lost 6; bases outside the gene matches: 12. This CDR3 has 16 residues. Germline V lookup: CDR1 MDHEN, CDR2 SYDVKM. The CDR3 nucleotides read TGTGCCAGCAGAACCGGACAGGGTATCTTTTATGAAAAACTGTTTTTT. Translating it yields CASRTGQGIFYEKLFF.

This clone was observed a single time. The CDR3 coding sequence is TGTGCCAGCAGCTTAGCGTGGGGGGCAGATACGCAGTATTTT. Residues: CASSLAWGADTQYF. This chain connects TRBV7-2 to TRBJ2-3; possible D gene TRBD2, 6 bases. Germline V gene sequence: CDR1 SGHTA, CDR2 FQGNSA. V was cut by 0 bases and J by 4 bases, with 8 bases left in between. CDR3 length: 14 amino acids. The full variable domain, in which reference TRBV7-2 and TRBJ2-3 provide the parts outside the CDR3, is GAGVSQSPSNKVTEKGKDVELRCDPISGHTALYWYRQSLGQGLEFLIYFQGNSAPDKSGLPSDRFSAERTGGSVSTLTIQRTQQEDSAVYLCASSLAWGADTQYFGPGTRLTVL.

This clone appeared a few times. The rearrangement joins TRBV6-5 to TRBJ2-7, with 7 positions matching TRBD1. CDR3 length equals 14 residues. CDR1 and CDR2 (germline): MNHEY, SVGAGI. With 2 bases clipped from V and 7 bases from J, the junction kept 8 bases outside the gene matches. The CDR3 DNA reads TGTGCCAGCAGTTACCTTACGACAGGGCGGGAGCAGTACTTC. Its protein is CASSYLTTGREQYF.

The chain couples TRBV13 to TRBJ2-7, with 7 bases lining up with TRBD2. With V trimmed by 4 bases and J by 5 bases, 8 bases remained unmatched. The CDR3 loop spans 14 amino acids. CDR1 and CDR2 (germline): PRHDT, FYEKMQ (reference sequence). The CDR3, as DNA: TGTGCCAGCAGCTCTCGGGGAGGGTTCCACGAGCAGTACTTC. It encodes CASSSRGGFHEQYF.

The chain joins TRBV27 to TRBJ1-5, with D tentatively TRBD1 (5 bases). Deletions cut 1 base from V and 11 bases from J, with 15 bases between. The CDR3 covers 14 residues. Germline CDR1 is MNHEY and CDR2 is SMNVEV (reference sequence). CDR3 region: CASSLLSQPGAQHF. The CDR3 DNA is TGTGCCAGCAGTTTATTATCCCAACCGGGGGCCCAGCATTTT.

The V call is TRBV24-1, the J call TRBJ2-3; a weak D match, TRBD2 (6 bases). In germline, CDR1 is KGHDR, CDR2 SFDVKD. The CDR3 spans 15 residues. Trimming stripped 2 bases from V and 4 bases from J, with 12 bases between. The DNA of the CDR3 is TGTGCCACCAGTGATTGGGCCGGCGGGGCAGATACGCAGTATTTT. Translation gives CATSDWAGGADTQYF.

The chain links TRBV5-4 to TRBJ1-2, with a possible D match to TRBD1 (5 bases). The CDR3 has 16 residues. V was shortened by 4 bases and J by 2 bases, with 18 bases between the two germline ends. Germline lookup yields CDR1 SGHNT and CDR2 YYREEE (reference sequence). CDR3 amino acids: CASSRAVTARNYGYTF. The CDR3 DNA reads as TGTGCCAGCAGCCGGGCCGTGACAGCGAGAAACTATGGCTACACCTTC.